This T cell receptor beta chain was recorded in a study of OX40 agonist ivuxolimab in advanced cancers. At the level of the study: The dose of intravenous ivuxolimab that patients received every 2 weeks ranged from 0.01 to 10 mg/kg.

Assay used: immunoSEQ multiplex PCR; TCRdb lists only in-frame clones, some missing. The table has approximately 30,000 clones, 86% seen once. The TCR sequence derives from an adult with an advanced solid tumor such as melanoma, head and neck, liver or kidney cancer. The specimen was CD4+ or CD8+ T cells sorted from blood, collected in a trial of the OX40 agonist ivuxolimab.

CDR3 in amino acids: CASASTIRRASYNEQFF. CDR3 DNA: TGTGCCAGCGCCTCCACAATACGGCGTGCGTCCTACAATGAGCAGTTCTTC. The V gene is TRBV28, the J gene TRBJ2-1, with unresolved D. The CDR3 extends over 17 amino acids. V lost 8 bases and J lost 1, with 21 bases in between. Germline V lookup: CDR1 MDHEN, CDR2 SYDVKM.